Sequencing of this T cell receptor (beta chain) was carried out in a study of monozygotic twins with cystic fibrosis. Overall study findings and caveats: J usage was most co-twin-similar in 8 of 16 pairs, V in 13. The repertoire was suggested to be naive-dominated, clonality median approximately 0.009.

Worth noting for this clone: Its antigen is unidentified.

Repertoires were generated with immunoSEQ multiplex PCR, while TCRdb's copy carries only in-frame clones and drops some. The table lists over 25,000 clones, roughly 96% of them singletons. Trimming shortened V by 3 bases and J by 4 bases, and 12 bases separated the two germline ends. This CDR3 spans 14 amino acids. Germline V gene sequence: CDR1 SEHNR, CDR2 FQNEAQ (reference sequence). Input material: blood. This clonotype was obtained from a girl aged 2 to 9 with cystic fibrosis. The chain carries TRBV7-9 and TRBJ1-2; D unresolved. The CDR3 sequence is CASSLSGFPYGYTF. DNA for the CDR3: TGTGCCAGCAGCTTGAGCGGTTTCCCCTATGGCTACACCTTC.